These 9 T cell receptor beta chains originate from one sample sequenced in a study of blood T cell repertoires in COVID-19. Data came from immunoSEQ multiplex PCR; TCRdb stores just in-frame clones and leaves some out. The table records fewer than 250,000 clones, around 90% of them present only once. Input material: peripheral blood. The receptors were gathered from a man in his 60s with acute or convalescent COVID-19.

The gene calls are TRBV25-1 and TRBJ2-7, with D perhaps TRBD2 (5 bases). Germline loops: CDR1 MGHDK, CDR2 SYGVNS. The CDR3 consists of 12 residues. The V gene lost 5 bases and the J gene lost 3 bases, with 8 bases spanning the gap. Written as DNA, the CDR3 is TGTGCCAGCAGTCTGGGGAGCTACGAGCAGTACTTC. Amino acids: CASSLGSYEQYF.

The genes are TRBV29-1 and TRBJ2-3; 7 bases fit TRBD2. Germline lookup yields CDR1 SQVTM and CDR2 ANQGSEA. The CDR3 has 14 residues. V was clipped by 5 bases and J by 0 bases; unmatched bases: 5. CDR3 sequence (DNA): TGCAGCGTTTTGTGGGGGGGGAGCACAGATACGCAGTATTTT. It codes for CSVLWGGSTDTQYF.

The chain has TRBV7-9 and TRBJ1-2; 11 bases are shared with TRBD1. There are 19 residues in the CDR3. Germline V CDR1 and CDR2: SEHNR, FQNEAQ (reference sequence). J lost 4 bases, V lost 1 base, and 14 bases had no gene match. CDR3 nucleotide sequence: TGTGCCAGCAGCTTAGGGACAGGGGGCTTTATCCTCCCGCCCTATGGCTACACCTTC. As protein: CASSLGTGGFILPPYGYTF.

This clone was found once. This chain links TRBV24-1 with TRBJ2-1; TRBD2 matches at 7 bases. Germline values: CDR1 KGHDR, CDR2 SFDVKD. The CDR3 is 14 residues long. Unmatched junction bases numbered 6, after V lost 4 bases and J lost 7 bases. The CDR3: CATSEGGTTNEQFF. The CDR3 nucleotides read TGTGCCACCAGTGAGGGAGGGACTACTAATGAGCAGTTCTTC.

The gene calls are TRBV24-1 and TRBJ1-4; maybe TRBD1 (5 bases). This CDR3 has 15 residues. Looked up from germline, CDR1 is KGHDR and CDR2 is SFDVKD. V lost 2 bases, J lost 6 bases, and 12 bases lay in between. In DNA form, the CDR3 reads TGTGCCACCAGTGATTCGAAGGGGTTATATGAAAAACTGTTTTTT. This translates into CATSDSKGLYEKLFF.

This clone turned up a few times. V is TRBV7-9 and J is TRBJ2-7; 10 nucleotides line up with TRBD2. This CDR3 is 14 amino acids long. The germline CDR1 and CDR2 sequences are SEHNR and FQNEAQ (reference sequence). Unmatched junction bases numbered 1, after V lost 3 bases and J lost 2 bases. The CDR3 here is CASSLGLATYEQYF. The DNA of the CDR3 is TGTGCCAGCAGCTTGGGACTAGCGACCTACGAGCAGTACTTC.

The chain couples TRBV13 to TRBJ1-3; 10 bases agree with TRBD1. Germline CDR1 PRHDT, CDR2 FYEKMQ (reference sequence). The CDR3 has 19 residues. V trimming: 5 bases; J trimming: 3 bases; junction bases outside the gene matches: 16. The CDR3 region is CASSPSGTGAFRVGNTIYF. In DNA, the CDR3 is TGTGCCAGCAGCCCGTCGGGGACAGGGGCCTTTAGGGTTGGAAACACCATATATTTT.

The chain combines TRBV9 with TRBJ1-1, with D unresolved. Germline V CDR1 and CDR2: SGDLS, YYNGEE. This CDR3 is 14 amino acids long. V shed 4 bases and J shed 0 bases, with 10 bases lying between them. As DNA, the CDR3 is TGTGCCAGCAGCAGGAGCTCGATGAACACTGAAGCTTTCTTT. Translation: CASSRSSMNTEAFF.

V is TRBV9 and J is TRBJ1-2; 8 bases map to TRBD1. V lost 4 bases, J lost 2 bases, and 7 bases stayed unmatched. Germline V lookup: CDR1 SGDLS, CDR2 YYNGEE. This CDR3 has 15 amino acids. The CDR3 sequence is CASSSQRTGNYGYTF. CDR3 coding DNA: TGTGCCAGCAGCTCCCAAAGGACAGGGAACTATGGCTACACCTTC.